This T cell receptor beta chain derives from a study of tumor-infiltrating lymphocytes in primary liver carcinoma. Both blood RNA, taken from unsorted whole blood, and germline DNA were extracted. Using a constant-region primer together with ProtoScript II reverse transcriptase, TCR beta cDNA was made from roughly 540 ng of total RNA. TCR beta libraries came from three nested multiplex PCR rounds using slightly modified ARM-PCR. The first two PCR rounds used TRBV1-TRBV30 forward primers with a C-beta reverse primer, 10 to 11 cycles each. From the multiplex PCR reads, TCRdb called clonotypes with MiXCR, one entry per CDR3 protein. The sample comprises about 300,000 distinct CDR3 sequences, about 62% of which are singletons, and approximately 9.4% rests with the top ten. Worth noting for this clonotype: Its ends do not fully match the called genes, so a read error is possible.

The CDR3 consists of 12 residues. CDR1 is SEHNR and CDR2 is FQNEAQ in the germline V gene (reference sequence). This rearrangement joins TRBV7-9 to TRBJ1-2; D may be TRBD1 (5 bases). Sequencing was carried out using peripheral blood. The TCR was taken from a man aged 35-49 years with primary liver carcinoma and hepatitis B virus infection. CDR3 loop: CATSREVGGYTF. In DNA, the CDR3 is TGTGCCACCAGCAGGGAGGTTGGTGGCTACACCTTC.